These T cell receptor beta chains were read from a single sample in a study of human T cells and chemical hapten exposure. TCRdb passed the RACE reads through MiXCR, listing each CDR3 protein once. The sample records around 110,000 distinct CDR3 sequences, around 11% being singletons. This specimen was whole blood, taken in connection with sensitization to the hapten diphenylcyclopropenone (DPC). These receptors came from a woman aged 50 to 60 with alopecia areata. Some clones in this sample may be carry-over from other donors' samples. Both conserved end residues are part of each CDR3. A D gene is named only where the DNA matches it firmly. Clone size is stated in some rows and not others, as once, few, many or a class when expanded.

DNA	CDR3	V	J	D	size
TGTGCCAGCGGAACAATGAGCAATCAGCCCCAGCATTTT	CASGTMSNQPQHF	TRBV6-2/TRBV6-3	TRBJ1-5	-	-
TGTGCCAGCAGCGTTGACAGAGTGAACACTGAAGCTTTCTTT	CASSVDRVNTEAFF	TRBV9	TRBJ1-1	-	-
TGTGCCAGCAGTTTGGTATTCTCTGGGGCCAACGTCCTGACTTTC	CASSLVFSGANVLTF	TRBV5-6	TRBJ2-6	-	-
TGTGCCAGCAGTGCGCTTACAGGAGTCTACGAGCAGTACTTC	CASSALTGVYEQYF	TRBV6-1	TRBJ2-7	-	-
TGTGCCAGCAGCTACGGGACAGGGAAAGAGACCCAGTACTTC	CASSYGTGKETQYF	TRBV3-1	TRBJ2-5	TRBD1	-
TGTGCCAGCAGCTACGGGACTGCCGCACCCCTCCACTTT	CASSYGTAAPLHF	TRBV13	TRBJ1-6	-	few
TGTGCCAGCAGCTTAGGGCAGCGGGAGGGGGAGACCCAGTACTTC	CASSLGQREGETQYF	TRBV7-2	TRBJ2-5	TRBD2	many
TGTGCCAGCAGCTCCCAGGACAGTATTAGTACAGATACGCAGTATTTT	CASSSQDSISTDTQYF	TRBV7-9	TRBJ2-3	-	few
TGTGCCAGCAGCTTAGGTGGACGCGCCACAGATACGCAGTATTTT	CASSLGGRATDTQYF	TRBV7-2	TRBJ2-3	-	many
TGTGCCAGCATTTTGAGGGGCGGCCGTTCTGGGGCCAACGTCCTGACTTTC	CASILRGGRSGANVLTF	TRBV5-6	TRBJ2-6	-	few
TGCGCCAGCAGCTTGGGAGCAGGGGGCTTGATTCGGTCCTACAATGAGCAGTTCTTC	CASSLGAGGLIRSYNEQFF	TRBV5-1	TRBJ2-1	TRBD1	many
TGTGCCAGCAGTGAAGCGGAAGGGTTCGGGCAGTATTTT	CASSEAEGFGQYF	TRBV2	TRBJ2-3	-	many
TGCAGCGTTTTGGGTAGCTCTTGGGCCAACGTCCTGACTTTC	CSVLGSSWANVLTF	TRBV29-1	TRBJ2-6	-	-
TGTGCCAGCAGTCCTCGGACTAGCGGGGCCTCGATACAAGAGACCCAGTACTTC	CASSPRTSGASIQETQYF	TRBV6-1	TRBJ2-5	TRBD2	-
TGTGCCAGCAGCCACGCCCCAGGTACTGAAGCTTTCTTT	CASSHAPGTEAFF	TRBV3-1	TRBJ1-1	-	-
TGTGCCAGCTTCGACACTGAAGCTTTCTTT	CASFDTEAFF	TRBV7-9	TRBJ1-1	-	-
TGCGCCAGCCGCTCGACAGGGGGCGACTATGGCTACACCTTC	CASRSTGGDYGYTF	TRBV5-1	TRBJ1-2	TRBD1	few
TGTGCCACCAGTGCCCCCATCACGGGCACAGATACGCAGTATTTT	CATSAPITGTDTQYF	TRBV24-1	TRBJ2-3	-	many
TGTGCCAGCAGTCCCGGGGGAGGACCTAGCACAGATACGCAGTATTTT	CASSPGGGPSTDTQYF	TRBV27	TRBJ2-3	-	many